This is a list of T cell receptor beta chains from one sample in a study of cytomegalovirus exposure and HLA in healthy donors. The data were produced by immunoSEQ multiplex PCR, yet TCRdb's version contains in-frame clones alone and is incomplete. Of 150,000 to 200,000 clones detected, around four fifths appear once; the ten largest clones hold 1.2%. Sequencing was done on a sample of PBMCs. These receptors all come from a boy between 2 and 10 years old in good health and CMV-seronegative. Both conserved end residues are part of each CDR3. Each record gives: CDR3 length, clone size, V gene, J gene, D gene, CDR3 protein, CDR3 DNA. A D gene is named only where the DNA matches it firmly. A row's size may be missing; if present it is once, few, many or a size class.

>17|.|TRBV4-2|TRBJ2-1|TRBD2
CASSRTQTSGSINEQFF
TGTGCCAGCAGCCGGACCCAGACTAGCGGGAGTATCAATGAGCAGTTCTTC
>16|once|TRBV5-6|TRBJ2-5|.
CASSLNGGVGQETQYF
TGTGCCAGCAGCTTAAACGGGGGAGTAGGCCAAGAGACCCAGTACTTC
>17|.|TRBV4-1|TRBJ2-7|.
CASSQDERSGASYEQYF
TGCGCCAGCAGCCAAGATGAGCGTAGCGGAGCCTCCTACGAGCAGTACTTC
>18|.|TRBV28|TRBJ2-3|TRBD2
CASSSQLLAGGITDTQYF
TGTGCCAGCAGTTCCCAATTACTAGCGGGAGGTATCACAGATACGCAGTATTTT
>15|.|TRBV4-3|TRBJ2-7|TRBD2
CASSQDRRTRSEQYF
TGCGCCAGCAGCCAAGATCGGAGGACTAGAAGCGAGCAGTACTTC
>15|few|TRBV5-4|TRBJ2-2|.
CASSLAPRDTGELFF
TGTGCCAGCAGCTTGGCCCCTCGGGACACCGGGGAGCTGTTTTTT
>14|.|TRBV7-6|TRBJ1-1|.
CASSLGHHNTEAFF
TGTGCCAGCAGCTTAGGACACCACAACACTGAAGCTTTCTTT
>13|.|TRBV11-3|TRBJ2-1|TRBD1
CASSWTGVDEQFF
TGTGCCAGCAGCTGGACAGGTGTCGATGAGCAGTTCTTC
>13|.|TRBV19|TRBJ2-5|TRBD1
CATLDRGRKTQYF
TGTGCCACCTTAGACAGGGGGCGGAAGACCCAGTACTTC
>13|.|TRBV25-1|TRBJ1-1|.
CASSGLGGTEAFF
TGTGCCAGCAGTGGATTGGGGGGCACTGAAGCTTTCTTT
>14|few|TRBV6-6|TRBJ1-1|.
CASSYKGSDTEAFF
TGTGCCAGCAGTTACAAGGGGTCGGACACTGAAGCCTTCTTT
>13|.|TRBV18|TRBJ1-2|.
CASSRADHYGYTF
TGTGCCAGCTCACGGGCAGACCACTATGGCTACACCTTC
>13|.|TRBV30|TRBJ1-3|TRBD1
CAWSLRDRMAIYF
TGTGCCTGGAGCTTAAGGGACAGGATGGCCATATATTTT
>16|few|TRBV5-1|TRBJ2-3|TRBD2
CASSLRAGVPPDTQYF
TGCGCCAGCAGCTTGCGGGCGGGAGTCCCCCCAGATACGCAGTATTTT
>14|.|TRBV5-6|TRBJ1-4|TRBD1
CASDRGATNEKLFF
TGTGCCAGCGACAGGGGGGCAACTAATGAAAAACTGTTTTTT
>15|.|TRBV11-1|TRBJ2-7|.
CASSLGPAQGSEQYF
TGTGCCAGCAGCTTAGGCCCGGCGCAGGGCTCCGAGCAGTACTTC
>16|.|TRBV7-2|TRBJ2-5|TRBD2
CASSGQLAGGSETQYF
TGTGCCAGCAGCGGACAACTAGCGGGAGGCTCGGAGACCCAGTACTTC
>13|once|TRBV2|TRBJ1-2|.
CASSGGGGYGYTF
TGTGCCAGCAGTGGGGGGGGAGGCTATGGCTACACCTTC
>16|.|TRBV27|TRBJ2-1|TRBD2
CASSPQGLAGGNEQFF
TGTGCCAGCAGTCCACAAGGACTAGCGGGAGGCAATGAGCAGTTCTTC
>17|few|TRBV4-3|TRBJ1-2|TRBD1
CASSQDLSRGYWYGYTF
TGCGCCAGCAGCCAAGATCTTAGCAGGGGGTATTGGTATGGCTACACCTTC
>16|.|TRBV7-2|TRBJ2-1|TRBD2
CASSPARGATYNEQFF
TGTGCCAGCAGTCCTGCGCGGGGGGCTACTTACAATGAGCAGTTCTTC
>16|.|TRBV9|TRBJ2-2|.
CASSVRGTPNTGELFF
TGTGCCAGCAGCGTAAGGGGGACACCGAACACCGGGGAGCTGTTTTTT
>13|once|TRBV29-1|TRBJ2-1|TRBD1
CSVQGATYNEQFF
TGCAGCGTTCAGGGGGCTACCTACAATGAGCAGTTCTTC
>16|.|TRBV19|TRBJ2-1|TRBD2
CASSQPSGGAFSEQFF
TGTGCCAGTAGCCAACCTAGCGGGGGGGCTTTTAGTGAGCAGTTCTTC
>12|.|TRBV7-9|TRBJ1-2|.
CASSFQNYGYTF
TGTGCCAGCAGCTTCCAGAACTATGGCTACACCTTC
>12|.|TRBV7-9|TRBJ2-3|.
CASSPRGDTQYF
TGTGCCAGCAGCCCTAGGGGAGATACGCAGTATTTT
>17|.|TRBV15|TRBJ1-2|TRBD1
CATRGPGQGAGNYGYTF
TGTGCCACCAGAGGTCCGGGACAGGGGGCCGGAAACTATGGCTACACCTTC
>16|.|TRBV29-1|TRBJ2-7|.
CSVEARFTGGSYEQYF
TGCAGCGTTGAAGCGAGGTTTACGGGGGGCAGTTACGAGCAGTACTTC
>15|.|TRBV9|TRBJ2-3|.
CASSVEVVRSSTQYF
TGTGCCAGCAGCGTAGAAGTAGTCCGGTCATCTACGCAGTATTTT
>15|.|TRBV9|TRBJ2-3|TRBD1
CASSPQTGGTDTQYF
TGTGCCAGCAGCCCTCAGACAGGGGGCACAGATACGCAGTATTTT
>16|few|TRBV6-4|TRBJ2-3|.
CASSTIGGTGTDTQYF
TGTGCCAGCAGTACCATCGGGGGAACAGGTACAGATACGCAGTATTTT
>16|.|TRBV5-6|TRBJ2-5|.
CASSNRRGDYRATQYF
TGTGCCAGCAGCAACCGCCGGGGGGATTACAGGGCGACCCAGTACTTC
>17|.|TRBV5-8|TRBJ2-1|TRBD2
CASSLGLAGGLLDEQFF
TGTGCCAGCAGCTTGGGACTAGCGGGAGGGCTTCTCGATGAGCAGTTCTTC
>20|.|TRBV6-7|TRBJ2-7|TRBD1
CASTHRLTGQVPHLTYEQYF
TGTGCCAGCACCCATCGTCTCACGGGACAGGTACCTCACCTCACCTACGAGCAGTACTTC
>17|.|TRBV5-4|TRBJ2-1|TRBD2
CASSLGGTSGLYNEQFF
TGTGCCAGCAGCTTGGGAGGGACTAGCGGTTTATACAATGAGCAGTTCTTC
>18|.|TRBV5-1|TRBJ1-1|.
CVSRPSLGGRVMNTEAFF
TGCGTCAGCAGACCGTCCTTGGGGGGGCGCGTTATGAACACTGAAGCTTTCTTT
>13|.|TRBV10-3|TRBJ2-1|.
CAISGVEVDEQFF
TGTGCCATCAGCGGGGTGGAGGTGGATGAGCAGTTCTTC
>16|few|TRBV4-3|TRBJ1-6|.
CASSGDQGLGNSPLHF
TGCGCCAGCAGCGGCGACCAGGGGCTGGGTAATTCACCCCTCCACTTT
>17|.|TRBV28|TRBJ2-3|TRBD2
CASSFHGLAGSGDTQYF
TGTGCCAGCAGTTTTCATGGACTAGCGGGGTCTGGAGATACGCAGTATTTT
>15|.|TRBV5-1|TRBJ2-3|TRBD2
CASSLRQGGTDTQYF
TGCGCCAGCAGCTTGCGGCAGGGAGGGACAGATACGCAGTATTTT
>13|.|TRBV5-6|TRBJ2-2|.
CASNRGNTGELFF
TGTGCCAGCAATCGGGGGAACACCGGGGAGCTGTTTTTT
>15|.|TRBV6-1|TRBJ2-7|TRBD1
CASRGPTGVLYEQYF
TGTGCCAGCAGGGGGCCGACAGGGGTTCTTTACGAGCAGTACTTC
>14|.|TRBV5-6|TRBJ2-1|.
CASSPPDRYNEQFF
TGTGCCAGCAGCCCCCCGGACAGATACAATGAGCAGTTCTTC